This TCR beta chain comes out of a study of TIL therapy for anti-PD-1-resistant metastatic lung cancer. The immunoSEQ assay was v3. Measured with immunoSEQ multiplex PCR; TCRdb has only the in-frame clones, and not every one. The sample gives about 59,000 clones, more than 60% of which show up once; 1.5% to 2% is in the top ten. Note on this clone: Its specificity is not known.

Findings and limits, study-wide: This highly selected cohort may not generalize to typical lung cancer patients.

Noted time point: pre-treatment sample, taken before nivolumab and TIL therapy. The CDR3 is 14 residues long. Germline values: CDR1 SGHAT, CDR2 FQNNGV. V dropped 6 bases and J dropped 4; count of bases not matched to a gene: 6. This clonotype was obtained from a person between 25 and 80 years old with non-small cell lung cancer. This chain connects TRBV11-2 to TRBJ2-7, with 10 bases aligning to TRBD2. Source: blood, taken at baseline. The CDR3 sequence: CASRSGTSVYEQYF. The CDR3 region has the DNA TGTGCCAGCAGATCCGGGACTAGCGTATACGAGCAGTACTTC.